These 30 T cell receptor beta chains came from one sample sequenced in a study of T-cell reconstitution after alpha-beta-depleted transplantation in children. Researchers prepared the TCRbeta library using unique molecular identifiers, the study reports. TCRdb passed the PCR reads through MiXCR, listing each CDR3 protein once. The sample lists some 500,000 distinct CDR3 sequences, about 30% occurring once. This specimen consisted of PBMCs from the stem cell graft donor, obtained from the stem cell graft. All receptors derive from a human donor who donated a stem cell graft to a child with aplastic anemia.

The chain employs TRBV28 and TRBJ2-1; 7 bases are a match to TRBD1. CDR3 length equals 11 residues. V lost 7 bases to trimming and J lost 9 bases; unmatched junction nucleotides: 3. Germline loops: CDR1 MDHEN, CDR2 SYDVKM. The CDR3 spells CASKTGFEQFF. CDR3 bases: TGTGCCAGCAAGACAGGGTTTGAGCAGTTCTTC.

V usage is TRBV20-1 and J usage is TRBJ2-3; TRBD1 might be the D (6 bases). V was shortened by 2 bases and J by 0 bases, with 15 bases between the two germline ends. CDR3 length: 16 amino acids. Germline CDR1 DFQATT, CDR2 SNEGSKA (reference sequence). The CDR3, as DNA: TGCAGTGCTAGACGGTCCAGAGGGGGTAGCACAGATACGCAGTATTTT. It specifies CSARRSRGGSTDTQYF.

This chain links TRBV7-2 with TRBJ2-3; TRBD2 matches at 10 bases. Germline trimming cut 5 bases from V and 3 bases from J; bases unmatched to any gene: 5. CDR1 SGHTA and CDR2 FQGNSA come from the germline V gene. This CDR3 spans 15 amino acids. Here the CDR3 DNA reads TGTGCCAGCAGCCCCGGGACTAGCGTAACAGATACGCAGTATTTT. Its protein product is CASSPGTSVTDTQYF.

The chain joins TRBV7-9 to TRBJ1-2; D is uncertain. V lost 6 bases and J lost 2, with 10 bases in between. The CDR3 has 13 amino acids. Germline CDR1 is SEHNR and CDR2 is FQNEAQ (reference sequence). This CDR3 is CASSLQKNYGYTF. CDR3 coding DNA: TGTGCCAGCAGTTTACAGAAAAACTATGGCTACACCTTC.

This chain joins TRBV29-1 and TRBJ2-1, with D possibly being TRBD2 (5 bases). CDR1 and CDR2 from the germline V gene are SQVTM and ANQGSEA. Trimming shortened V by 1 base and J by 6 bases, and 7 bases separated the two germline ends. The CDR3 runs 12 residues. The CDR3 is CSVEARGNEQFF. The CDR3 DNA follows: TGCAGCGTTGAAGCTCGGGGCAATGAGCAGTTCTTC.

This clonotype showed up just once. A much bigger clone sits one base away, suggesting this may be a read error. This chain uses TRBV28 with TRBJ2-2; 8 nucleotides align to TRBD2. Germline V gene lookup returns CDR1 MDHEN and CDR2 SYDVKM. The CDR3 extends over 16 amino acids. Written as DNA, the CDR3 is TGTGCCGGCAGTAGAAGCGGGAGCCGGCAGGGCGGGGAGCTGTTTTTT. It yields the protein CAGSRSGSRQGGELFF.

The rearrangement links TRBV11-1 to TRBJ1-1, with a tentative D call TRBD1 (5 bases). Germline CDR1 reads SGHAT; CDR2 reads FQDESV (reference sequence). V gave up 4 bases and J gave up 0 bases, with 12 bases separating them. This CDR3 has 15 amino acids. CDR3 in DNA: TGTGCCAGCAGCTCCGGGGGTACGGTGAACACTGAAGCTTTCTTT. Its protein is CASSSGGTVNTEAFF.

This clonotype was detected a few times. The J gene is TRBJ2-1, the V gene TRBV6-2 or TRBV6-3, with 8 bases that match TRBD2. V trimming: 4 bases; J trimming: 11 bases; junction bases outside the gene matches: 4. Per germline, CDR1 MNHEY and CDR2 SVGEGT. The CDR3 covers 12 residues. The CDR3 DNA reads as TGTGCCAGCAGTTTAGCGGGGCAAAAGCAGTTCTTC. Residues: CASSLAGQKQFF.

The V and J genes are TRBV7-9 and TRBJ1-3; TRBD1 agrees at 9 bases. Germline CDR1 is SEHNR and CDR2 is FQNEAQ (reference sequence). This CDR3 has 15 residues. The V segment lost 5 bases and the J segment 0 bases; nucleotides outside the gene matches: 2. CDR3 protein: CASSQDRGSGNTIYF. The CDR3 bases are TGTGCCAGCAGCCAGGACAGGGGCTCTGGAAACACCATATATTTT.

This clonotype was picked up a small number of times. The chain is built from TRBV5-1 and TRBJ2-3; D possibly matches TRBD1 or TRBD2 (5 bases each). The germline V gene has CDR1 SGHRS and CDR2 YFSETQ. The V end was cut by 0 bases, the J end by 2 bases, with 25 bases between. This CDR3 comprises 20 residues. CDR3 loop: CASSLGTREGFLLFTDTQYF. The DNA for the CDR3 is TGCGCCAGCAGCTTGGGTACCAGAGAGGGGTTTCTGCTCTTCACAGATACGCAGTATTTT. Full variable domain (rest looked up from reference TRBV5-1 and TRBJ2-3): KAGVTQTPRYLIKTRGQQVTLSCSPISGHRSVSWYQQTPGQGLQFLFEYFSETQRNKGNFPGRFSGRQFSNSRSEMNVSTLELGDSALYLCASSLGTREGFLLFTDTQYFGPGTRLTVL.

CDR3 protein: CATSRGESYEQYV. The CDR3 DNA reads TGTGCCACCAGCAGGGGGGAGTCCTACGAGCAGTACGTC. The genes are TRBV15 and TRBJ2-7, with D perhaps matching TRBD1 or TRBD2 (5 bases each). Per germline, CDR1 LNHNV and CDR2 YYDKDF (reference sequence). The CDR3 has 13 residues. V was shortened by 3 bases and J by 1 base, with 7 bases between the two germline ends.

J is TRBJ2-7 and V is TRBV11-2, with 7 bases aligning to TRBD1. The germline CDR1 and CDR2 sequences are SGHAT and FQNNGV. Trimming at V came to 2 bases and at J to 2 bases, leaving 6 bases not matched to a gene. This CDR3 spans 15 amino acids. CDR3 in amino acids: CASSLRGTDTYEQYF. CDR3 in DNA: TGTGCCAGCAGCTTAAGGGGGACAGACACCTACGAGCAGTACTTC.

This clonotype was detected a few times. Written as DNA, the CDR3 is TGTGCCAGCAGCGTAGAAGCGTACCAAGAGACCCAGTACTTC. This sequence encodes CASSVEAYQETQYF. V usage is TRBV9 and J usage is TRBJ2-5; D gene ambiguous. The CDR3 loop spans 14 amino acids. Germline V gives CDR1 SGDLS, CDR2 YYNGEE. Trimming removed 0 bases from V and 0 bases from J, with 6 bases in between.

The chain employs TRBV5-1 and TRBJ2-1, with 9 bases aligning to TRBD2. Unmatched junction bases numbered 6, after V lost 4 bases and J lost 4 bases. CDR1 SGHRS and CDR2 YFSETQ come from the germline V gene. This CDR3 has 15 amino acids. The CDR3 sequence is CASSAGLAIYNEQFF. CDR3 nucleotides: TGCGCCAGCAGCGCAGGACTAGCGATTTACAATGAGCAGTTCTTC.

This clonotype occurred a few times. The chain couples TRBV15 to TRBJ2-6, with D possibly being TRBD2 (5 bases). Trimming took 6 bases from V and 0 from J, leaving 9 bases between them. The germline gives CDR1 LNHNV, CDR2 YYDKDF (reference sequence). This CDR3 contains 15 residues. CDR3 sequence: CATRGAFSGANVLTF. CDR3 sequence (DNA): TGTGCCACCAGGGGAGCCTTCTCTGGGGCCAACGTCCTGACTTTC.

This clonotype has only a few counts. V is TRBV25-1 and J is TRBJ1-2, with D unclear. The CDR3 contains 15 residues. Trimming removed 3 bases at V and 3 bases at J, with 14 bases between. Germline V CDR1 and CDR2: MGHDK, SYGVNS. CDR3 bases: TGTGCCAGCAGTGATACGGGGTTTAAGGACTATGGCTACACCTTC. Translating it yields CASSDTGFKDYGYTF.

A few counts support this clonotype. V usage is TRBV7-2 and J usage is TRBJ2-4, with D hard to call. The germline V gene encodes CDR1 SGHTA and CDR2 FQGNSA. CDR3 length equals 14 residues. The V gene lost 4 bases and the J gene lost 1 base, with 8 bases spanning the gap. In DNA, the CDR3 is TGTGCCAGCAGCTCCCTAGGGGCCAAAAACATTCAGTACTTC. Protein product: CASSSLGAKNIQYF.

This clonotype came up a few times. The chain recombines TRBV20-1 with TRBJ2-3, with a possible D match to TRBD1 (6 bases). The CDR3 is made up of 15 amino acids. V was trimmed by 6 bases and J by 0 bases, leaving 16 bases between them. The germline gives CDR1 DFQATT, CDR2 SNEGSKA (reference sequence). The CDR3 sequence is CSAPERGGSTDTQYF. CDR3 nucleotide sequence: TGCAGTGCACCGGAGCGAGGGGGAAGCACAGATACGCAGTATTTT.

J is TRBJ2-1 and V is TRBV12-3 or TRBV12-4; D perhaps matches TRBD2 (5 bases). Trimming removed 6 bases from V and 4 bases from J, with 13 bases in between. The CDR3 consists of 14 residues. The CDR3 region is CASRFGSEYNEQFF. CDR3 DNA: TGTGCCAGCAGGTTTGGTAGCGAGTACAATGAGCAGTTCTTC.

This clonotype came up a few times. The J gene is TRBJ1-1, the V gene TRBV4-3; TRBD1 matches at 8 bases. The V gene end was trimmed by 4 bases and the J gene end by 5 bases; junction bases not matched to a gene: 9. Looked up from germline, CDR1 is LGHNA and CDR2 is YSLEER. There are 15 residues in the CDR3. CDR3 sequence reads: CASSPARTGRTEAFF. The CDR3 DNA sequence: TGCGCCAGCAGCCCCGCCCGGACAGGGAGGACTGAAGCTTTCTTT.

This clonotype was counted only a few times. The chain uses TRBV6-5 and TRBJ1-1, with D perhaps matching TRBD1 (6 bases). The CDR3 is made up of 14 amino acids. Trimming shortened V by 2 bases and J by 1 base, and 8 bases separated the two germline ends. In germline, CDR1 is MNHEY, CDR2 SVGAGI. CDR3 in amino acids: CASSYTGPNTEAFF. CDR3 DNA: TGTGCCAGCAGTTACACAGGGCCGAACACTGAAGCTTTCTTT.

This clonotype has only a few counts. The chain has TRBV20-1 and TRBJ1-2; a weak D match, TRBD1 (6 bases). V lost 6 bases and J lost 3, with 17 bases in between. Germline CDR1 DFQATT, CDR2 SNEGSKA (reference sequence). This CDR3 spans 14 amino acids. The CDR3 here is CSAKVPRGDYGYTF. The CDR3 coding sequence is TGCAGTGCCAAGGTCCCCAGGGGTGACTATGGCTACACCTTC.

This clonotype was seen a handful of times. V gene TRBV20-1 combines with J gene TRBJ2-1; D is perhaps TRBD1 (6 bases). Trimming left V 6 bases short and J 1 base short, with 16 bases between. Germline lookup yields CDR1 DFQATT and CDR2 SNEGSKA (reference sequence). The CDR3 has 15 residues. Here the CDR3 reads CSAPETGRSYNEQFF. The CDR3 region has the DNA TGCAGTGCCCCTGAGACAGGAAGATCCTACAATGAGCAGTTCTTC.

The rearrangement joins TRBV3-1 to TRBJ2-2; no clear D. Germline V gene lookup returns CDR1 LGHDT and CDR2 YNNKEL (reference sequence). The ends were cut back, 8 bases at V and 0 bases at J, with 10 bases in the middle. This CDR3 has 14 amino acids. The CDR3 coding sequence is TGTGCCAGCGCCTACACCTCGAACACCGGGGAGCTGTTTTTT. As protein: CASAYTSNTGELFF.

The rearrangement joins TRBV5-1 to TRBJ2-3; 7 nucleotides line up with TRBD2. This CDR3 contains 16 residues. After removal of 5 bases from V and 3 bases from J, the junction contained 12 bases not matched to a gene. CDR1 is SGHRS and CDR2 is YFSETQ in the germline V gene. The CDR3 nucleotides read TGCGCCAGCAGACTTTACCCGGGCGGGAGTACAGATACGCAGTATTTT. Translation gives CASRLYPGGSTDTQYF.

The V and J genes are TRBV9 and TRBJ2-5; tentatively, D is TRBD2 (5 bases). The CDR3 has 14 amino acids. Germline CDR1 is SGDLS and CDR2 is YYNGEE. V was shortened by 3 bases and J by 5 bases, with 14 bases between the two germline ends. CDR3 region: CASSGRSIRETQYF. CDR3 in DNA: TGTGCCAGCAGCGGGAGGTCGATTCGGGAGACCCAGTACTTC. Full variable domain (remainder filled in from reference TRBV9 and TRBJ2-5): DSGVTQTPKHLITATGQRVTLRCSPRSGDLSVYWYQQSLDQGLQFLIQYYNGEERAKGNILERFSAQQFPDLHSELNLSSLELGDSALYFCASSGRSIRETQYFGPGTRLLVL.

This clonotype has more than one count but fewer than ten. The J gene is TRBJ2-7, the V gene TRBV6-1; possible D gene TRBD1, 6 bases. The length of the CDR3 is 13 residues. Germline loops: CDR1 MNHNS, CDR2 SASEGT. V was clipped by 5 bases and J by 1 base, with 9 bases between them. The CDR3 nucleotides are TGTGCCAGCAGTAAGACAGGATCCTACGAGCAGTACTTC. As protein: CASSKTGSYEQYF.

The chain couples TRBV20-1 to TRBJ2-7; no firm D call. The V end was cut by 5 bases, the J end by 2 bases, with 13 bases between. This CDR3 is built from 13 residues. Germline V gene sequence: CDR1 DFQATT, CDR2 SNEGSKA (reference sequence). The CDR3 region has the DNA TGCAGTGCTTTAGCTAGACATGCCTACGAGCAGTACGTC. Residues: CSALARHAYEQYV.

V and J are TRBV12-3 or TRBV12-4 and TRBJ2-1; D unclear. V lost 6 bases and J lost 0, with 3 bases in between. The CDR3 is 12 amino acids. DNA for the CDR3: TGTGCCAGCAGATCCTCCTACAATGAGCAGTTCTTC. Protein product: CASRSSYNEQFF.

This clonotype was counted between two and nine times. The chain recombines TRBV29-1 with TRBJ1-1; D gene unclear. Germline V gives CDR1 SQVTM, CDR2 ANQGSEA. The CDR3 runs 12 residues. The germline V and J ends were trimmed by 1 base and 6 bases, with 9 bases remaining between them. As DNA, the CDR3 is TGCAGCGTTGAAGCGGCCCCTCCTGAAGCTTTCTTT. This encodes CSVEAAPPEAFF.